The clone carrying this TCR beta chain was seen many times. For TCRbeta, the library was prepared with unique molecular identifiers. TCRdb redid the calling of the PCR reads with MiXCR, one entry per CDR3 protein. The repertoire has over 70,000 distinct CDR3 sequences, 8% to 9% of them found once; the top ten carry 6.9%. Germline loops: CDR1 MGHRA, CDR2 YSYEKL. The CDR3 runs to 16 residues. Trimming left V 0 bases short and J 1 base short, with 12 bases between. This entry comes from a study of T-cell reconstitution after alpha-beta-depleted transplantation in children. The gene calls are TRBV4-1 and TRBJ1-1; D remains ambiguous. This clonotype was obtained from a human donor who donated a stem cell graft to a child with congenital amegakaryocytic thrombocytopenia. Sample: PBMCs from the stem cell graft donor, taken from the stem cell graft. For the CDR3, the DNA is TGCGCCAGCAGCCAAGATACGGGTGAACAGAACACTGAAGCTTTCTTT. Amino acids: CASSQDTGEQNTEAFF.